The clone carrying this T cell receptor beta chain has ten or more counts. Its antigen remains unidentified. The source of the sample is a study of T-cell reconstitution after alpha-beta-depleted transplantation in children. Notes on the study in general: Counts and diversity of T cells one year after transplant came mostly from newly produced T cells. After transplant, at about two months, alpha-beta T cells were reportedly derived from several hundred expanded graft clones.

CDR1 and CDR2 from the germline V gene are SGHRS and YFSETQ. The ends were cut back, 0 bases at V and 7 bases at J, with 22 bases in the middle. CDR3 length: 18 amino acids. Unique molecular identifiers were incorporated into the prepared TCRbeta library. TCRdb analysed the PCR reads with MiXCR anew, one entry per CDR3 protein. The sample consists of approximately 97,000 distinct CDR3 sequences, around 7.8% of them appearing once. The receptor was derived from a boy between 2 and 10 years old with acute lymphoblastic leukemia, due to receive a stem cell transplant. The rearrangement links TRBV5-1 to TRBJ2-2, with D uncertain. The material was PBMCs, obtained before TCRalphabeta/CD19-depleted stem cell transplant. The CDR3 nucleotides are TGCGCCAGCAGCTTGGCCGGATCAGTACTCCAGCAAAGCGGGGAGCTGTTTTTT. As protein: CASSLAGSVLQQSGELFF.